The 27 T cell receptor beta chains in this list originate from one sample, sequenced in a study of graft-versus-host responses after intestinal transplantation. Their recognized antigens are unknown. Sequencing was performed with immunoSEQ multiplex PCR; in TCRdb, only in-frame clones are kept and a portion is missing. The repertoire includes tens of thousands of clones, about 94% of them detected once, and 0.38% sits in the top ten. The sample consisted of unstimulated CD4+ T cells sorted from spleen or lymph node cells, taken before transplant. Source of these receptors: a human donor who was the organ donor for an intestinal transplant.

This chain uses TRBV5-4 with TRBJ1-2, with a weak D call TRBD1 (5 bases). The CDR3 loop spans 16 amino acids. Trimming took 1 base from V and 2 from J, leaving 15 bases between them. Per germline, CDR1 SGHNT and CDR2 YYREEE (reference sequence). The CDR3, as DNA: TGTGCCAGCAGCTTGACCCCGACAGCCCTCAACTATGGCTACACCTTC. The encoded protein is CASSLTPTALNYGYTF.

The chain is built from TRBV19 and TRBJ2-2, with D hard to call. Germline V gene data show CDR1 as LNHDA and CDR2 as SQIVND (reference sequence). V was shortened by 6 bases and J by 1 base, with 9 bases between the two germline ends. CDR3 length: 14 amino acids. The CDR3 DNA sequence: TGTGCCAGTAGAACTCACAGGAACACCGGGGAGCTGTTTTTT. Residues: CASRTHRNTGELFF. The variable domain in full, with the rest retrieved from reference TRBV19 and TRBJ2-2, is DGGITQSPKYLFRKEGQNVTLSCEQNLNHDAMYWYRQDPGQGLRLIYYSQIVNDFQKGDIAEGYSVSREKKESFPLTVTSAQKNPTAFYLCASRTHRNTGELFFGEGSRLTVL.

Regarding this clone: The sample holds other DNA sequences that translate to the same CDR3. The CDR3 sequence is CASSSPRFGNGYTF. DNA of the CDR3: TGTGCCAGCAGTTCCCCGAGGTTTGGAAATGGCTACACCTTC. The rearrangement links TRBV6-5 to TRBJ1-2; D not resolved. This CDR3 has 14 amino acids. V was trimmed by 4 bases and J by 6 bases, leaving 15 bases between them. Per germline, CDR1 MNHEY and CDR2 SVGAGI.

The gene calls are TRBV27 and TRBJ1-6; a possible D gene is TRBD1 (6 bases). The germline CDR1 and CDR2 sequences are MNHEY and SMNVEV (reference sequence). This CDR3 contains 14 residues. Trimming stripped 5 bases from V and 8 bases from J, with 13 bases between. CDR3 amino acids: CASSPQGHYSPLHF. CDR3 in DNA: TGTGCCAGCAGTCCACAGGGCCATTATTCACCCCTCCACTTT.

The CDR3 region has the DNA TGCAGCGTTGGGGTTGAATACGAGCAGTACTTC. Its protein is CSVGVEYEQYF. This chain links TRBV29-1 with TRBJ2-7; D remains unclear. The CDR3 has 11 residues. Trimming pared 4 bases from V and 4 bases from J, leaving 8 bases between. CDR1 and CDR2 from the germline V gene are SQVTM and ANQGSEA.

The gene calls are TRBV2 and TRBJ1-1; 7 positions match TRBD1. Germline-derived CDR1 and CDR2 are SNHLY and FYNNEI. V shed 11 bases and J 3 bases; nucleotides not matched to a gene: 6. The CDR3 runs to 12 residues. CDR3 DNA sequence: TGTGCCGGCGGCAGGGGGGACACTGAAGCTTTCTTT. Translating it yields CAGGRGDTEAFF.

V gene TRBV6-5 combines with J gene TRBJ2-7; 8 positions match TRBD2. V was pared by 0 bases and J by 2 bases, with 6 bases of the junction left unmatched. The germline gives CDR1 MNHEY, CDR2 SVGAGI. The CDR3 contains 16 residues. Here the CDR3 DNA reads TGTGCCAGCAGTTACTCGTTTAGCGGGGCAACCTACGAGCAGTACTTC. This sequence encodes CASSYSFSGATYEQYF.

This sequence joins TRBV28 and TRBJ2-1, with D possibly TRBD1 on 7 matching bases. The CDR3 runs 14 residues. The germline V gene encodes CDR1 MDHEN and CDR2 SYDVKM. V was shortened by 6 bases and J by 4 bases, with 13 bases between the two germline ends. The CDR3 is CASSQGGIYNEQFF. The CDR3 nucleotides read TGTGCCAGCAGCCAGGGGGGCATTTACAATGAGCAGTTCTTC.

The chain is built from TRBV6-1 and TRBJ1-2, with unresolved D. CDR1 is MNHNS and CDR2 is SASEGT in the germline V gene. The CDR3 runs to 13 residues. Trimming took off 4 bases at V and 0 bases at J, with 6 bases between the two ends. DNA of the CDR3: TGTGCCAGCAGTGTTCAAACTAACTATGGCTACACCTTC. Protein: CASSVQTNYGYTF.

The chain links TRBV7-2 to TRBJ1-5; D is perhaps TRBD1 (6 bases). Germline CDR1 is SGHTA and CDR2 is FQGNSA. The CDR3 is 15 amino acids. Trimming removed 3 bases at V and 3 bases at J, with 12 bases between. In nucleotides, the CDR3 is TGTGCCAGCAGCTTGGACAAGGGGGACAATCAGCCCCAGCATTTT. It yields the protein CASSLDKGDNQPQHF.

This clone has only one observation. This chain links TRBV7-9 with TRBJ2-5; perhaps TRBD1 as D (6 bases). This CDR3 region has 15 residues. Germline V gene lookup returns CDR1 SEHNR and CDR2 FQNEAQ (reference sequence). V shed 1 base and J shed 5 bases, with 14 bases lying between them. In DNA form, the CDR3 reads TGTGCCAGCAGCTTAGGATCTGGGGGCCGGGAGACCCAGTACTTC. Its protein product is CASSLGSGGRETQYF.

The rearrangement links TRBV30 to TRBJ2-7, with D possibly being TRBD1 or TRBD2 (5 bases each). V lost 4 bases and J lost 6, with 31 bases in between. This CDR3 is built from 18 residues. Germline-derived CDR1 and CDR2 are GTSNPN and SVGIG (reference sequence). The CDR3 sequence: CAWTATGTFGGWGREQYF. DNA for the CDR3: TGTGCCTGGACGGCGACCGGGACCTTTGGCGGGTGGGGACGCGAGCAGTACTTC.

This chain uses TRBV7-8 with TRBJ2-5; D is tentatively TRBD1 or TRBD2 (6 bases each). The germline gives CDR1 SGHVS, CDR2 FQNEAQ. The CDR3 spans 17 residues. Trimming cost V 0 bases and J 1 base, with 15 bases left between them. The CDR3 sequence: CASSLARGTWTQETQYF. CDR3 DNA: TGTGCCAGCAGCTTAGCCCGGGGGACATGGACCCAAGAGACCCAGTACTTC. Complete variable domain (other parts from reference TRBV7-8 and TRBJ2-5): GAGVSQSPRYKVAKRGQDVALRCDPISGHVSLFWYQQALGQGPEFLTYFQNEAQLDKSGLPSDRFFAERPEGSVSTLKIQRTQQEDSAVYLCASSLARGTWTQETQYFGPGTRLLVL.

This rearrangement joins TRBV11-2 to TRBJ2-1; D remains ambiguous. The CDR3 has 16 residues. The V end lost 0 bases, the J end lost 6 bases, and 15 bases lay between the germline ends. CDR1 SGHAT and CDR2 FQNNGV come from the germline V gene. The CDR3 DNA sequence: TGTGCCAGCAGCTTAGATCTGGTCTTGATTGCCAATGAGCAGTTCTTC. This encodes CASSLDLVLIANEQFF.

J is TRBJ1-6 and V is TRBV6-5; D remains unclear. There are 15 residues in the CDR3. The germline V gene has CDR1 MNHEY and CDR2 SVGAGI. V was shortened by 7 bases and J by 7 bases, with 17 bases between the two germline ends. The CDR3 DNA reads as TGTGCCAGCACCCTGACCGCGGTGGGGAATTCACCCCTCCACTTT. It encodes CASTLTAVGNSPLHF.

The CDR3 DNA sequence: TGCGCCAGCAGCCCGGACAGGGTGGAAAAGACCCAGTACTTC. It encodes CASSPDRVEKTQYF. The chain uses TRBV5-1 and TRBJ2-5; TRBD1 matches 8 bases. CDR3 size: 14 residues. In germline, CDR1 is SGHRS, CDR2 YFSETQ. J lost 6 bases, V lost 4 bases, and 8 bases had no gene match.

This clone was seen only once. The chain is built from TRBV5-4 and TRBJ2-3; D might be TRBD2 (6 bases). Germline V gene lookup returns CDR1 SGHNT and CDR2 YYREEE (reference sequence). The CDR3 loop spans 14 amino acids. Trimming cost V 4 bases and J 4 bases, with 13 bases left between them. The CDR3 spells CASSPERAADTQYF. For the CDR3, the DNA is TGTGCCAGCAGCCCGGAGCGGGCGGCAGATACGCAGTATTTT.

V gene TRBV6-1 combines with J gene TRBJ2-5, with D possibly called TRBD1 or TRBD2 (5 bases each). The germline V gene has CDR1 MNHNS and CDR2 SASEGT. CDR3 length: 10 residues. Trimming left V 7 bases short and J 13 bases short, with 13 bases between. CDR3 sequence: CASKRTGPYF. CDR3 coding DNA: TGTGCCAGCAAACGGACGGGGCCGTACTTC.

The gene calls are TRBV7-9 and TRBJ1-1; D remains unclear. The ends were cut back, 1 base at V and 1 base at J, with 4 bases in the middle. This CDR3 is built from 13 residues. Per the germline V gene, CDR1 is SEHNR and CDR2 is FQNEAQ (reference sequence). The CDR3 reads CASSLVGNTEAFF. In DNA, the CDR3 is TGTGCCAGCAGCTTAGTAGGGAACACTGAAGCTTTCTTT.

The chain combines TRBV5-1 with TRBJ1-5; D may be TRBD1 (5 bases). CDR1 and CDR2 (germline): SGHRS, YFSETQ. The CDR3 contains 16 residues. Trimming left V 7 bases short and J 3 bases short, with 20 bases between. CDR3 region: CASSGTGGNYNQPQHF. The CDR3 bases are TGCGCCAGCTCCGGGACGGGCGGGAATTACAATCAGCCCCAGCATTTT.

Details on this clone: In the same sample, other DNA sequences code for this CDR3. The chain joins TRBV5-1 to TRBJ2-7; a possible D gene is TRBD1 (5 bases). The CDR3 is 13 amino acids. Trimming stripped 0 bases from V and 1 base from J, with 5 bases between. Germline CDR1 and CDR2: SGHRS and YFSETQ. This CDR3 is CASSLGQSYEQYF. CDR3 DNA: TGCGCCAGCAGCTTGGGACAGTCCTACGAGCAGTACTTC.

The chain uses TRBV6-6 and TRBJ2-5, with TRBD2 identical over 8 bases. With 6 bases clipped from V and 1 base from J, the junction kept 4 bases outside the gene matches. Germline assignment: CDR1 MNHNY and CDR2 SVGAGI (reference sequence). The CDR3 has 14 amino acids. This chain's CDR3 is CASRSGGSQETQYF. CDR3 DNA sequence: TGTGCCAGCAGAAGCGGGGGAAGCCAAGAGACCCAGTACTTC.

The chain combines TRBV19 with TRBJ1-5, with a weak D call TRBD1 (6 bases). The CDR3 has 16 residues. CDR1 is LNHDA and CDR2 is SQIVND in the germline V gene (reference sequence). V was shortened by 9 bases and J by 2 bases, with 20 bases between the two germline ends. The CDR3 DNA reads as TGTGCCAGGGGTCTATTCACAGGGAGCGGCAATCAGCCCCAGCATTTT. Amino acid sequence: CARGLFTGSGNQPQHF. Supplemented by reference TRBV19 and TRBJ1-5, the full variable domain reads DGGITQSPKYLFRKEGQNVTLSCEQNLNHDAMYWYRQDPGQGLRLIYYSQIVNDFQKGDIAEGYSVSREKKESFPLTVTSAQKNPTAFYLCARGLFTGSGNQPQHFGDGTRLSIL.

The V call is TRBV5-6, the J call TRBJ1-3; unclear D gene. V was shortened by 1 base and J by 4 bases, with 12 bases between the two germline ends. Germline-derived CDR1 and CDR2 are SGHDT and YYEEEE. This CDR3 is built from 15 residues. The CDR3 loop reads CASSLSPRNGNTIYF. The CDR3 DNA follows: TGTGCCAGCAGCTTGTCCCCGCGTAACGGAAACACCATATATTTT.

The rearrangement joins TRBV18 to TRBJ2-1; weak D call: TRBD2 (6 bases). There are 16 residues in the CDR3. V shed 3 bases and J shed 9 bases, with 21 bases lying between them. Germline CDR1 KGHSH, CDR2 LQKENI. CDR3 DNA: TGTGCCAGCTCACCCCCCGGGATGGGGCTGGGAGGTGAGCAGTTCTTC. Protein product: CASSPPGMGLGGEQFF.

The CDR3: CASSYWDRSNDYGYTF. As DNA, the CDR3 is TGTGCCAGCAGCTATTGGGACAGGTCTAATGACTATGGCTACACCTTC. The gene calls are TRBV5-5 and TRBJ1-2; TRBD1 aligns across 8 bases. Per germline, CDR1 SGHKS and CDR2 YYEKEE (reference sequence). The CDR3 runs 16 residues. V shed 3 bases and J 3 bases; nucleotides not matched to a gene: 10.

This clone was seen once. The chain's CDR3 is CASSVGGGALFYEQYF. CDR3 DNA: TGTGCCAGCAGCGTCGGCGGGGGAGCTCTTTTCTACGAGCAGTACTTC. The chain links TRBV9 to TRBJ2-7; 7 nucleotides line up with TRBD2. Germline V gene sequence: CDR1 SGDLS, CDR2 YYNGEE. The CDR3 totals 16 residues. The junction had 11 bases not matched to a gene; V was cut back by 2 bases and J by 3 bases.